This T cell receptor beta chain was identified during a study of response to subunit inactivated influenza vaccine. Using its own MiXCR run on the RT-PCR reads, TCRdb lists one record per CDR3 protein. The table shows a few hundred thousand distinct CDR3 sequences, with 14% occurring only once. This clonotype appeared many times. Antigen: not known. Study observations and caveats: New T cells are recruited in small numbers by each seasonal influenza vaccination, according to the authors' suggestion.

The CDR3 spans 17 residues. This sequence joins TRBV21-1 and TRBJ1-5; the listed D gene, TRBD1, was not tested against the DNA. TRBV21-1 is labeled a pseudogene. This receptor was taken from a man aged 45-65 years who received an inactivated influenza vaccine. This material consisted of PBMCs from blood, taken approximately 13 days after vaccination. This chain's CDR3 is CATVGQRPLKSNQPQHF. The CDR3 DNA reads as TGTGCCACAGTTGGACAGAGGCCTTTGAAGAGCAATCAGCCCCAGCATTTT.